This TCR beta chain was sequenced in a study of tissue T cells after allogeneic stem cell transplantation. General study findings and limits: Few T cell clones were shared across patients, but motif clusters showed tissue-specific shared signatures.

Time point meaning: mouse harvest day 14 after allogeneic transplant. Tail vein injection delivered 10^7 T-cell-depleted bone marrow cells and 10^6 splenic CD5+ T cells. As for this clone: Its matching antigen is unknown. Genes and germline are mouse.

Clones were sequenced by immunoSEQ multiplex PCR, and TCRdb holds only the in-frame ones, with some missing. The table includes roughly 8,600 clones, under 40% detected once. This receptor was taken from a female BALB/c mouse given C57BL/6 T cells with graft-versus-host disease after an allogeneic hematopoietic cell transplant. Sequencing input: skin.

The covered CDR3 bases are TGTGCCAGCAGCCAAGATCGCGGTCTCAGTAGTGCAGAAACGCTGTAT. It yields the protein CASSQDRGLSSAETLY. The whole CDR3 protein is CASSQDRGLSSAETLYF. The chain carries TRBV5 and TRBJ2-3, with D hard to call. Read sequence stops 1 residue before the CDR3 end, and the germline J gene provides the missing end. The CDR3 spans 17 residues. The V end was cut by 0 bases, the J end by 0 bases, with 13 bases between. CDR1 is LGHNA and CDR2 is YNLKQL in the germline V gene (reference sequence).